These 28 T cell receptor beta chains were all obtained from the same sample, sequenced in a study of human thymus T cells. Corrective heart surgery yielded resections, and these provided the thymus tissue. The method was immunoSEQ multiplex PCR; TCRdb's version includes in-frame clones alone and lacks a portion of them. The repertoire holds some 120,000 clones, with about 95% as singletons. Sequenced sample: thymus tissue. Every receptor here comes from a boy less than two years old with a congenital heart defect but otherwise immunologically healthy.

The CDR3 protein is CASSPPGQTDSPLHF. The CDR3 coding sequence is TGTGCCAGCAGCCCGCCGGGACAGACTGATTCACCCCTCCACTTT. The gene calls are TRBV6-5 and TRBJ1-6, with 7 positions matching TRBD1. The CDR3 length is 15 residues. Germline assignment: CDR1 MNHEY and CDR2 SVGAGI. The trim removed 6 bases at V and 8 bases at J, leaving 10 bases unmatched.

The rearrangement uses TRBV21-1 and TRBJ1-6; the listed D gene, TRBD1, was not tested against the DNA. TRBV21-1 is listed as a pseudogene. The CDR3 sequence is 23 residues long. The CDR3 region is CASSKVGKVEPRDNYHTNSPLHF. CDR3 bases: TGTGCCAGCAGCAAAGTAGGGAAAGTAGAACCACGGGACAACTACCATACTAATTCACCCCTCCACTTT.

The chain carries TRBV5-5 and TRBJ2-3, with TRBD2 matching 8 bases. The CDR3 covers 16 residues. Germline loops: CDR1 SGHKS, CDR2 YYEKEE (reference sequence). The V segment lost 0 bases and the J segment 1 base; nucleotides outside the gene matches: 4. The CDR3 sequence is CASSLGWRGGTDTQYF. The CDR3 coding sequence is TGTGCCAGCAGCTTGGGATGGCGGGGGGGCACAGATACGCAGTATTTT.

This chain uses TRBV29-1 with TRBJ2-2, with 7 nucleotides matching TRBD1. Trimming at V came to 7 bases and at J to 5 bases, leaving 7 bases not matched to a gene. Germline V lookup: CDR1 SQVTM, CDR2 ANQGSEA. The CDR3 runs 13 residues. CDR3 sequence (DNA): TGCAGCGCAAGAGGGGGCGCAACCGGGGAGCTGTTTTTT. Encoded protein: CSARGGATGELFF.

The chain recombines TRBV14 with TRBJ2-7; 8 nucleotides agree with TRBD2. Germline CDR1 is SGHDN and CDR2 is FVKESK. The CDR3 extends over 15 amino acids. CDR3 sequence reads: CAPKTGAGGNYEQYF. The DNA for the CDR3 is TGTGCTCCCAAGACGGGGGCGGGGGGCAATTACGAGCAGTACTTC.

This chain uses TRBV25-1 with TRBJ2-5; 7 nucleotides align to TRBD1. J gave up 3 bases and V 1 base, and 8 bases lay outside the gene matches. This CDR3 region has 16 residues. Germline V CDR1 and CDR2: MGHDK, SYGVNS. The CDR3 is CASSEFSKDRKETQYF. For the CDR3, the DNA is TGTGCCAGCAGTGAATTCAGTAAGGACAGGAAAGAGACCCAGTACTTC.

The rearrangement links TRBV4-3 to TRBJ2-7; 10 bases match TRBD2. Unmatched junction bases numbered 8, after V lost 0 bases and J lost 0 bases. The germline V gene has CDR1 LGHNA and CDR2 YSLEER. CDR3 length: 18 amino acids. The CDR3 nucleotides read TGCGCCAGCAGCCAAGATGAGCGGACTAGCGGCATCTCCTACGAGCAGTACTTC. This sequence encodes CASSQDERTSGISYEQYF.

This clone was counted once. V usage is TRBV5-6 and J usage is TRBJ2-3; 11 positions match TRBD2. Germline values: CDR1 SGHDT, CDR2 YYEEEE. The CDR3 spans 15 residues. Trimming took 7 bases from V and 2 from J; bases not matched to a gene: 6. For the CDR3, the DNA is TGTGCCAGCTCCTCTAGCGGGGGGATCACAGATACGCAGTATTTT. Its protein product is CASSSSGGITDTQYF. The full variable domain, rest sourced from reference TRBV5-6 and TRBJ2-3, is DAGVTQSPTHLIKTRGQQVTLRCSPKSGHDTVSWYQQALGQGPQFIFQYYEEEERQRGNFPDRFSGHQFPNYSSELNVNALLLGDSALYLCASSSSGGITDTQYFGPGTRLTVL.

The chain employs TRBV28 and TRBJ1-5; D might be TRBD1 (5 bases). In germline, CDR1 is MDHEN, CDR2 SYDVKM. The length of the CDR3 is 19 residues. Trimming cost V 3 bases and J 2 bases, with 23 bases left between them. This CDR3 is CASSLGPATGPSGNQPQHF. DNA for the CDR3: TGTGCCAGCAGTTTGGGTCCGGCCACGGGACCCTCCGGCAATCAGCCCCAGCATTTT. Variable domain in full (rest from reference TRBV28 and TRBJ1-5): DVKVTQSSRYLVKRTGEKVFLECVQDMDHENMFWYRQDPGLGLRLIYFSYDVKMKEKGDIPEGYSVSREKKERFSLILESASTNQTSMYLCASSLGPATGPSGNQPQHFGDGTRLSIL.

This clone has just a few counts. Given the absence of the conserved phenylalanine or tryptophan at the CDR3 end, a read error is likely. The DNA is omitted, as the CDR3 cannot be located on it reliably, and the CDR3 follows TCRdb's listing. The V and J genes are TRBV20-1 and TRBJ1-1; the D segment call TRBD1 is taken from the table without a DNA check. The CDR3 length equals 10 residues, ends included. Germline V CDR1 and CDR2: DFQATT, SNEGSKA (reference sequence). The CDR3 is CSVYRGAQQG.

This chain joins TRBV7-9 and TRBJ1-1, with unresolved D. Per germline, CDR1 SEHNR and CDR2 FQNEAQ (reference sequence). Trimming cost V 5 bases and J 4 bases, with 17 bases left between them. The CDR3 consists of 15 residues. The CDR3 here is CASSESGRPGTEAFF. CDR3 bases: TGTGCCAGCAGCGAATCGGGCCGGCCGGGCACTGAAGCTTTCTTT.

The chain carries TRBV2 and TRBJ2-3, with no clear D. The CDR3 has 17 residues. Trimming took off 5 bases at V and 6 bases at J, with 24 bases between the two ends. Germline V gene lookup returns CDR1 SNHLY and CDR2 FYNNEI. This CDR3 is CASSLRLAPAPFDTQYF. CDR3 sequence (DNA): TGTGCCAGCAGTCTCCGCTTAGCCCCCGCGCCGTTTGATACGCAGTATTTT. The full variable domain, completed using reference TRBV2 and TRBJ2-3, is EPEVTQTPSHQVTQMGQEVILRCVPISNHLYFYWYRQILGQKVEFLVSFYNNEISEKSEIFDDQFSVERPDGSNFTLKIRSTKLEDSAMYFCASSLRLAPAPFDTQYFGPGTRLTVL.

V gene TRBV10-3 combines with J gene TRBJ2-2, with 8 bases matching TRBD1. Per the germline V gene, CDR1 is ENHRY and CDR2 is SYGVKD. V shed 2 bases and J 9 bases; nucleotides not matched to a gene: 20. This CDR3 contains 19 residues. DNA for the CDR3: TGTGCCATCAGTGAGGTACCGACCTCTCGGGACAGGCCCTTGAGGGAGCTGTTTTTT. As protein: CAISEVPTSRDRPLRELFF.

In its sample, this clone was seen once. This sequence joins TRBV6-5 and TRBJ1-2, with 9 positions matching TRBD1. The CDR3 runs 16 residues. V lost 0 bases to trimming and J lost 5 bases; unmatched junction nucleotides: 7. Germline V gene lookup returns CDR1 MNHEY and CDR2 SVGAGI. CDR3 nucleotides: TGTGCCAGCAGTTACTCCGGGGGGACAGGGAGGTATGGCTACACCTTC. It specifies CASSYSGGTGRYGYTF.

This rearrangement joins TRBV5-6 to TRBJ2-1; TRBD2 agrees at 7 bases. The J segment lost 3 bases and the V segment lost 3 bases, leaving 9 bases of the junction unmatched. This CDR3 is built from 16 residues. Germline CDR1 reads SGHDT; CDR2 reads YYEEEE. The CDR3: CASSYPPRGFYNEQFF. CDR3 DNA: TGTGCCAGCAGCTACCCCCCGCGGGGGTTCTACAATGAGCAGTTCTTC.

The rearrangement uses TRBV7-9 and TRBJ1-1, with a weak D call TRBD1 (5 bases). The CDR3 extends over 14 amino acids. The germline V gene encodes CDR1 SEHNR and CDR2 FQNEAQ (reference sequence). V was pared by 5 bases and J by 5 bases, with 15 bases between. This CDR3 reads CASSPGRRVTEAFF. CDR3 bases: TGTGCCAGCAGCCCAGGGAGGAGGGTTACTGAAGCTTTCTTT.

The rearrangement links TRBV21-1 to TRBJ1-2; the table's D call of TRBD1 was not tested on the DNA. TRBV21-1 is recorded as a pseudogene. The length of the CDR3 is 17 residues. Written as DNA, the CDR3 is TGTGCCAGCAGCAAGCCTGCGCCGGGGACAGGGGGCTATGGCTACACCTTC. This codes for CASSKPAPGTGGYGYTF.

The chain joins TRBV5-1 to TRBJ1-2, with D possibly matching TRBD1 (5 bases). Germline-derived CDR1 and CDR2 are SGHRS and YFSETQ. This CDR3 has 15 residues. The V and J ends lost 0 bases and 0 bases respectively, with 9 bases between them. CDR3 bases: TGCGCCAGCAGCTTGGTGGGACGTACTAACTATGGCTACACCTTC. This gives the protein CASSLVGRTNYGYTF. Based on the CDR3 plus reference TRBV5-1 and TRBJ1-2, the full variable domain is KAGVTQTPRYLIKTRGQQVTLSCSPISGHRSVSWYQQTPGQGLQFLFEYFSETQRNKGNFPGRFSGRQFSNSRSEMNVSTLELGDSALYLCASSLVGRTNYGYTFGSGTRLTVV.

J is TRBJ1-1 and V is TRBV2, with a possible D match to TRBD1 (5 bases). The CDR3 extends over 15 amino acids. Trimming took 5 bases from V and 10 from J, leaving 23 bases between them. From germline, CDR1 is SNHLY and CDR2 FYNNEI. The CDR3 reads CASSQSGGGRNGAFF. In nucleotides, the CDR3 is TGTGCCAGCAGTCAATCCGGCGGGGGGAGAAACGGAGCTTTCTTT.

The rearrangement uses TRBV11-2 and TRBJ2-7; D uncertain. This CDR3 comprises 15 residues. Trimming left V 5 bases short and J 2 bases short, with 16 bases between. Germline CDR1 SGHAT, CDR2 FQNNGV. The CDR3, as DNA: TGTGCCAGCAGCCGCCCCGGCCAGTCACCCTACGAGCAGTACTTC. It yields the protein CASSRPGQSPYEQYF.

The chain recombines TRBV28 with TRBJ1-4; 7 nucleotides match TRBD1. With 1 base clipped from V and 5 bases from J, the junction kept 10 bases outside the gene matches. CDR1 is MDHEN and CDR2 is SYDVKM in the germline V gene. CDR3 length: 17 residues. CDR3 DNA sequence: TGTGCCAGCAGTTTATTAATAAAGGGACAGCGCAATGAAAAACTGTTTTTT. It is translated as CASSLLIKGQRNEKLFF.

The chain couples TRBV5-1 to TRBJ2-2, with D perhaps TRBD1 or TRBD2 (5 bases each). Trimming left V 1 base short and J 7 bases short, with 14 bases between. Germline V gene sequence: CDR1 SGHRS, CDR2 YFSETQ. CDR3 size: 15 residues. DNA for the CDR3: TGCGCCAGCAGCTTGAGAGGGGATGCAAACGGGGAGCTGTTTTTT. It yields the protein CASSLRGDANGELFF.

The chain is built from TRBV5-6 and TRBJ1-1; 9 nucleotides match TRBD1. The V gene's germline CDR1 is SGHDT and CDR2 YYEEEE. The junction had 5 bases not matched to a gene; V was cut back by 2 bases and J by 3 bases. This CDR3 region has 15 residues. The CDR3 region is CASSFTGGQDTEAFF. CDR3 coding DNA: TGTGCCAGCAGCTTTACAGGGGGCCAGGACACTGAAGCTTTCTTT.

This rearrangement joins TRBV2 to TRBJ2-5; 14 positions agree with TRBD2. The CDR3 sequence is 15 residues long. J lost 3 bases, V lost 6 bases, and 3 bases had no gene match. CDR1 and CDR2 (germline): SNHLY, FYNNEI. In nucleotides, the CDR3 is TGTGCCAGCAGAGGGACTAGCGGGGGTAAAGAGACCCAGTACTTC. Amino acids: CASRGTSGGKETQYF. The entire variable domain, with the rest obtained from reference TRBV2 and TRBJ2-5, is as follows: EPEVTQTPSHQVTQMGQEVILRCVPISNHLYFYWYRQILGQKVEFLVSFYNNEISEKSEIFDDQFSVERPDGSNFTLKIRSTKLEDSAMYFCASRGTSGGKETQYFGPGTRLLVL.

J is TRBJ2-1 and V is TRBV27, with 11 bases that match TRBD2. V shed 5 bases, J shed 5 bases, and the junction held 23 bases outside the gene matches. Per germline, CDR1 MNHEY and CDR2 SMNVEV (reference sequence). The CDR3 length is 21 residues. This CDR3 reads CASSPTLRSGGDLHLDNEQFF. DNA for the CDR3: TGTGCCAGCAGTCCCACCCTTCGTAGCGGGGGGGACCTCCACCTAGACAATGAGCAGTTCTTC.

The V gene is TRBV6-5, the J gene TRBJ1-6, with D tentatively TRBD1 (6 bases). The ends were cut back, 8 bases at V and 9 bases at J, with 17 bases in the middle. Germline loops: CDR1 MNHEY, CDR2 SVGAGI. This CDR3 is built from 14 residues. Written as DNA, the CDR3 is TGTGCCAGCGGGACGGGACACAACCTTTCACCCCTCCACTTT. Translating gives CASGTGHNLSPLHF.

This rearrangement joins TRBV9 to TRBJ2-1; 7 positions match TRBD2. Germline-derived CDR1 and CDR2 are SGDLS and YYNGEE. Germline trimming cut 0 bases from V and 8 bases from J; bases unmatched to any gene: 14. This CDR3 region has 17 residues. The CDR3 is CASSVEAGTKGPDEQFF. In DNA form, the CDR3 reads TGTGCCAGCAGCGTAGAGGCGGGGACTAAGGGTCCTGATGAGCAGTTCTTC.

This rearrangement joins TRBV7-6 to TRBJ2-5; 9 nucleotides line up with TRBD1. The CDR3 loop spans 15 amino acids. The ends lost 1 base at V and 6 bases at J; junction bases unmatched: 6. CDR1 and CDR2 (germline): SGHVS, FNYEAQ. As DNA, the CDR3 is TGTGCCAGCAGCTTAGATGGGACAGGGACTAAGACCCAGTACTTC. As protein: CASSLDGTGTKTQYF. Filled out from reference TRBV7-6 and TRBJ2-5, the complete variable domain reads GAGVSQSPRYKVTKRGQDVALRCDPISGHVSLYWYRQALGQGPEFLTYFNYEAQQDKSGLPNDRFSAERPEGSISTLTIQRTEQRDSAMYRCASSLDGTGTKTQYFGPGTRLLVL.